This TCR beta chain is from a study of T cell changes during pregnancy in multiple sclerosis. Assay: immunoSEQ multiplex PCR; the TCRdb copy retains only in-frame clones and omits some. The table has 75,000 to 80,000 clones, roughly 95% seen once. This CDR3 is built from 14 residues. V was pared by 4 bases and J by 2 bases, with 10 bases between. CDR1 is SGHDN and CDR2 is FVKESK in the germline V gene. The sample in question was peripheral blood, obtained in the second trimester of pregnancy. This TCR was sampled from a female donor in good health, enrolled as a control in a pregnancy study. This rearrangement joins TRBV14 to TRBJ2-3; perhaps TRBD2 as D (6 bases). This chain's CDR3 is CASSPSGVTDTQYF. CDR3 nucleotide sequence: TGTGCCAGCAGCCCGTCGGGGGTCACAGATACGCAGTATTTT. The entire variable domain, with the rest obtained from reference TRBV14 and TRBJ2-3, is as follows: EAGVTQFPSHSVIEKGQTVTLRCDPISGHDNLYWYRRVMGKEIKFLLHFVKESKQDESGMPNNRFLAERTGGTYSTLKVQPAELEDSGVYFCASSPSGVTDTQYFGPGTRLTVL.